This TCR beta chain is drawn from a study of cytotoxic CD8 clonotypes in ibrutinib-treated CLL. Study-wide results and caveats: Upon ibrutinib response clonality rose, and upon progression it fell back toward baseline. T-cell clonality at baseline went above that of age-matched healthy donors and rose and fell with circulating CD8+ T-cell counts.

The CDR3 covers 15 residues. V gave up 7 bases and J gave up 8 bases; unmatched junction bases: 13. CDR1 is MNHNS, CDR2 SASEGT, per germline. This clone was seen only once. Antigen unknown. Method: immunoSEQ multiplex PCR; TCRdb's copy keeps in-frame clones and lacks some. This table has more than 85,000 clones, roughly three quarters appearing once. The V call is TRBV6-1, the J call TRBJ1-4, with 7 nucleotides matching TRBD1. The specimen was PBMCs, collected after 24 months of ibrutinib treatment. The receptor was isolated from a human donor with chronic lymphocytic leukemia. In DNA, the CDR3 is TGTGCCAGCAACAGCTACAGGGGAGGAGGGGAAAAACTGTTTTTT. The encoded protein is CASNSYRGGGEKLFF.